The present TCR beta chain was sequenced within a study of a mutant IDH1 vaccine in newly diagnosed glioma. Looking at the study overall: The initiation of vaccination occurred 4-6 weeks after radiotherapy alone, or with temozolomide cycles. Males made up 62.5% and females approximately 38% of treated patients, whose mean age was about 40 years. Findings and caveats of the study: Seemingly, pseudoprogression had no relation to changes in the top peripheral T cell clonotypes.

Remarks on this clone: Its cognate antigen is unknown.

This table comes from immunoSEQ multiplex PCR, and its TCRdb copy is limited to in-frame clones, with some not included. The data show some 40,000 clones, over 70% seen once. Time point denoted: week 11, during vaccination. All doses held 300 ug of mutant IDH1 20-mer peptide, with topical imiquimod. The CDR3 extends over 15 amino acids. V lost 1 base to trimming and J lost 5 bases; unmatched junction nucleotides: 2. From germline, CDR1 is MGHRA and CDR2 YSYEKL. The chain has TRBV4-1 and TRBJ1-5; 10 bases map to TRBD1. The clonotype originates from a woman aged 25-40 years with glioma. Some clones in this sample may be carry-over from other donors' samples. The source material was peripheral blood mononuclear cells (PBMCs), sampled from a glioma patient whose treatment included an IDH1 peptide vaccine. CDR3 residues: CASSQGDRGDQPQHF. CDR3 DNA sequence: TGCGCCAGCAGCCAAGGGGACAGGGGAGATCAGCCCCAGCATTTT.